This T cell receptor beta chain was observed in a study of blood T cell repertoires in COVID-19. Looking at the study overall: Spain, Italy and the United States supplied samples that represented acute and convalescent COVID-19. The cDNA or gDNA used as material had been derived from T cells, B-cell-depleted T cells, or PBMCs.

Germline assignment: CDR1 MGHRA and CDR2 YSYEKL. The CDR3 has 15 residues. V shed 1 base and J shed 3 bases, with 10 bases lying between them. Assignments of participants to cohorts depended upon their own reported clinical history. Recovered participants had two consecutive negative NP/OP PCR tests, healthcare professional clearance, or symptom resolution. Profiled with immunoSEQ multiplex PCR; TCRdb holds only in-frame clones, not every one. This table holds roughly 400,000 clones, around 92% found once. The chain employs TRBV4-1 and TRBJ1-5; tentative D call: TRBD1 (5 bases). Sequencing was performed on PBMCs or T cells enriched from blood (not recorded which). This sequence originates from a young woman who had recovered from COVID-19. The CDR3 loop reads CASSQVGAVNQPQHF. The CDR3, as DNA: TGCGCCAGCAGCCAAGTTGGGGCGGTCAATCAGCCCCAGCATTTT.